This T cell receptor (beta chain) was captured in a study of Ad26.COV2.S vaccination and SARS-CoV-2 variants. Repertoires were generated with immunoSEQ multiplex PCR, while TCRdb's copy carries only in-frame clones and drops some. The sample includes roughly 330,000 clones, about 90% of them seen just once. The treatment here: some 20 received Ad26.COV2.S at low or high dose, single or two shots; 5 received placebo; per-sample allocation not given. The study sampled participants on day 63 after the first vaccine or placebo injection. In Boston, an adult donor aged 18-55 years took part. This CDR3 has 13 residues. Germline-derived CDR1 and CDR2 are SEHNR and FQNEAQ (reference sequence). Deletions cut 2 bases from V and 2 bases from J, with 7 bases between.

V and J are TRBV7-9 and TRBJ2-7; D unclear. The sample consisted of peripheral blood, taken in a trial of Ad26.COV2.S vaccine versus placebo. The sequence came from a person aged 18-60 years who received the Ad26.COV2.S COVID-19 vaccine or a placebo. The CDR3 nucleotides read TGTGCCAGCAGCTTAACGGTGGCCTACGAGCAGTACTTC. As protein: CASSLTVAYEQYF.